These 21 T cell receptor beta chains originate from one sample sequenced in a study of blood T cell repertoires in COVID-19. Assay used: immunoSEQ multiplex PCR; TCRdb lists only in-frame clones, some missing. In the table there are 130,000 or so clones, under 85% of which are singletons. Sequenced material: peripheral blood. The receptors originated from a woman aged 55-75 years with acute or convalescent COVID-19.

The chain couples TRBV4-1 to TRBJ2-7; weak D call: TRBD2 (5 bases). Germline V gene sequence: CDR1 MGHRA, CDR2 YSYEKL. V was trimmed by 5 bases and J by 9 bases, leaving 20 bases between them. The CDR3 sequence is 14 residues long. The CDR3 reads CASSDYRDPQRQYV. The CDR3, as DNA: TGCGCCAGCAGCGATTACCGGGATCCCCAGCGGCAGTACGTC.

The chain links TRBV6-5 to TRBJ1-2; TRBD1 matches 7 bases. The CDR3 totals 13 residues. V trimming: 6 bases; J trimming: 4 bases; junction bases outside the gene matches: 5. From germline, CDR1 is MNHEY and CDR2 SVGAGI. CDR3 DNA sequence: TGTGCCAGCAGATCGGGACAGCCCTATGGCTACACCTTC. Translating gives CASRSGQPYGYTF.

J is TRBJ2-7 and V is TRBV7-9; D is possibly TRBD1 (6 bases). The CDR3 is made up of 16 amino acids. Germline assignment: CDR1 SEHNR and CDR2 FQNEAQ (reference sequence). V dropped 1 base and J dropped 0 bases, with 13 bases sitting between them. The CDR3 here is CASSLDTGSSSYEQYF. The CDR3 nucleotides read TGTGCCAGCAGCTTAGATACAGGGTCTAGCTCCTACGAGCAGTACTTC.

The rearrangement uses TRBV20-1 and TRBJ2-1, with D possibly being TRBD2 (5 bases). The CDR3 covers 14 residues. Germline-derived CDR1 and CDR2 are DFQATT and SNEGSKA (reference sequence). Trimming pared 3 bases from V and 5 bases from J, leaving 14 bases between. The CDR3 DNA reads as TGCAGTGCTAGTTGGGGAGTTTCGGACAATGAGCAGTTCTTC. Protein sequence: CSASWGVSDNEQFF.

The rearrangement links TRBV7-9 to TRBJ2-6, with 8 bases matching TRBD1. The germline V gene encodes CDR1 SEHNR and CDR2 FQNEAQ (reference sequence). V shed 11 bases, J shed 6 bases, and the junction held 9 bases outside the gene matches. The length of the CDR3 is 14 residues. The CDR3 DNA follows: TGTGCCGTGGCCAAGACAGGGGAGGCCAACGTCCTGACTTTC. It yields the protein CAVAKTGEANVLTF.

This clone has more than one count but fewer than ten. The chain combines TRBV27 with TRBJ2-7, with 12 bases fitting TRBD2. V lost 4 bases to trimming and J lost 7 bases; unmatched junction nucleotides: 8. The CDR3 is made up of 15 amino acids. Per the germline V gene, CDR1 is MNHEY and CDR2 is SMNVEV (reference sequence). The DNA of the CDR3 is TGTGCCAGCAGTTCACTAGCGGGGGGCCGCCGTGAGCAGTACTTC. As protein: CASSSLAGGRREQYF.

The V call is TRBV24-1, the J call TRBJ1-5; a possible D gene is TRBD1 (6 bases). With 3 bases removed from V and 2 bases from J, the gap between germline ends came to 10 bases. This CDR3 comprises 15 residues. The germline gives CDR1 KGHDR, CDR2 SFDVKD. CDR3 region: CATSDARGGNQPQHF. The CDR3, as DNA: TGTGCCACCAGTGATGCCAGGGGTGGCAATCAGCCCCAGCATTTT.

This clone turned up a few times. V gene TRBV12-3 or TRBV12-4 combines with J gene TRBJ1-2; no clear D. The ends were cut back, 7 bases at V and 7 bases at J, with 10 bases in the middle. CDR3 size: 11 residues. CDR3 bases: TGTGCCAGCACCTCCTCCGGTGGCTACACCTTC. Amino acid sequence: CASTSSGGYTF.

The V gene is TRBV30, the J gene TRBJ1-5; TRBD1 matches at 7 bases. The V gene end was trimmed by 2 bases and the J gene end by 2 bases; junction bases not matched to a gene: 3. CDR3 length: 14 amino acids. Germline lookup yields CDR1 GTSNPN and CDR2 SVGIG (reference sequence). Here the CDR3 reads CAWSYGQGNQPQHF. Written as DNA, the CDR3 is TGTGCCTGGAGTTATGGACAGGGCAATCAGCCCCAGCATTTT.

The chain uses TRBV7-9 and TRBJ1-1, with 10 positions matching TRBD1. In germline, CDR1 is SEHNR, CDR2 FQNEAQ (reference sequence). Trimming at V came to 5 bases and at J to 0 bases, leaving 3 bases not matched to a gene. The CDR3 totals 15 residues. The CDR3 coding sequence is TGTGCCAGCAGCGAGACAGGGGGCGTGAACACTGAAGCTTTCTTT. Amino acid sequence: CASSETGGVNTEAFF.

This clone appeared once. V usage is TRBV28 and J usage is TRBJ1-1, with TRBD1 as a possible D gene (5 bases). CDR1 is MDHEN, CDR2 SYDVKM, per germline. The CDR3 contains 12 residues. V lost 7 bases to trimming and J lost 3 bases, with 9 bases between them. The CDR3 nucleotides read TGTGCCAGCAACAGGTTCGACACTGAAGCTTTCTTT. Its protein is CASNRFDTEAFF.

DNA for the CDR3: TGCGCCAGCAGCTTGGTTCCAGGGGGCGCCGGCAATCAGCCCCAGCATTTT. Translated, it gives CASSLVPGGAGNQPQHF. This sequence joins TRBV5-1 and TRBJ1-5; TRBD1 aligns across 8 bases. The CDR3 extends over 17 amino acids. Germline CDR1 is SGHRS and CDR2 is YFSETQ. The J segment lost 2 bases and the V segment lost 0 bases, leaving 7 bases of the junction unmatched.

The CDR3 sequence is CASSFFGQENTEAFF. CDR3 DNA sequence: TGTGCCAGCAGCTTCTTCGGACAGGAGAACACTGAAGCTTTCTTT. V gene TRBV5-6 combines with J gene TRBJ1-1; 7 bases are a match to TRBD1. J gave up 1 base and V 2 bases, and 5 bases lay outside the gene matches. CDR3 length equals 15 residues. CDR1 SGHDT and CDR2 YYEEEE come from the germline V gene.

This chain uses TRBV5-5 with TRBJ1-2; D is ambiguous. The V gene lost 5 bases and the J gene lost 4 bases, with 21 bases spanning the gap. Germline loops: CDR1 SGHKS, CDR2 YYEKEE (reference sequence). This CDR3 region has 16 residues. Written as DNA, the CDR3 is TGTGCCAGCAGTTTAGGACTGGGAAATCAAGGCTATGGCTACACCTTC. It yields the protein CASSLGLGNQGYGYTF. Full variable domain (remainder filled in from reference TRBV5-5 and TRBJ1-2): DAGVTQSPTHLIKTRGQQVTLRCSPISGHKSVSWYQQVLGQGPQFIFQYYEKEERGRGNFPDRFSARQFPNYSSELNVNALLLGDSALYLCASSLGLGNQGYGYTFGSGTRLTVV.

V is TRBV28 and J is TRBJ2-7; 9 nucleotides align to TRBD1. The CDR3 extends over 18 amino acids. V was clipped by 5 bases and J by 2 bases; unmatched bases: 16. Germline CDR1 and CDR2: MDHEN and SYDVKM. This CDR3 reads CASSISFGTGPATYEQYF. The CDR3 nucleotides read TGTGCCAGCAGTATCTCCTTCGGGACAGGGCCCGCCACCTACGAGCAGTACTTC.

This clone appeared a single time. This rearrangement joins TRBV5-1 to TRBJ2-2; the match to TRBD2 covers 8 bases. The CDR3 consists of 16 residues. Germline V gives CDR1 SGHRS, CDR2 YFSETQ. V gave up 0 bases and J gave up 3 bases; unmatched junction bases: 4. This CDR3 is CASSLEASGHTGELFF. The CDR3 region has the DNA TGCGCCAGCAGCTTGGAGGCTAGCGGGCACACCGGGGAGCTGTTTTTT.

This chain joins TRBV19 and TRBJ1-6; 7 nucleotides line up with TRBD1. Trimming removed 5 bases from V and 4 bases from J; junction bases left unmatched: 8. This CDR3 has 16 amino acids. Germline assignment: CDR1 LNHDA and CDR2 SQIVND (reference sequence). The CDR3 nucleotides are TGTGCCAGTAGTCCAGAGGGACAGTTTTATAATTCACCCCTCCACTTT. Protein sequence: CASSPEGQFYNSPLHF.

The chain recombines TRBV5-6 with TRBJ1-2; 8 nucleotides align to TRBD1. CDR1 is SGHDT and CDR2 is YYEEEE in the germline V gene. The CDR3 length is 14 residues. V was pared by 4 bases and J by 6 bases, with 8 bases of the junction left unmatched. In nucleotides, the CDR3 is TGTGCCAGCAGCCCCGGACAGGGACGGCATGGCTACACCTTC. It translates to CASSPGQGRHGYTF.

This rearrangement joins TRBV12-5 to TRBJ2-1; 7 bases map to TRBD1. V shed 3 bases, J shed 10 bases, and the junction held 12 bases outside the gene matches. Germline lookup yields CDR1 LGHNT and CDR2 FRNRAP. The CDR3 totals 15 residues. DNA of the CDR3: TGTGCTAGTGGTTTATATAATAACAGGGGAATGGAGCAGTTCTTC. The encoded protein is CASGLYNNRGMEQFF. Based on the CDR3 plus reference TRBV12-5 and TRBJ2-1, the full variable domain is DARVTQTPRHKVTEMGQEVTMRCQPILGHNTVFWYRQTMMQGLELLAYFRNRAPLDDSGMPKDRFSAEMPDATLATLKIQPSEPRDSAVYFCASGLYNNRGMEQFFGPGTRLTVL.

This clone has a handful of counts. The V gene is TRBV23-1, the J gene TRBJ2-7; TRBD1 agrees at 9 bases. TRBV23-1 is an open reading frame, and its role is uncertain. The CDR3 totals 16 residues. V lost 3 bases, J lost 3 bases, and 9 bases stayed unmatched. CDR3 in DNA: TGCGCCAGCAGTCATTTCGACAGGGGGTCCTTCTACGAGCAGTACGTC. Translated, it gives CASSHFDRGSFYEQYV.

The rearrangement uses TRBV3-1 (or the pseudogene TRBV3-2) and TRBJ1-1, with D perhaps matching TRBD1 (6 bases). CDR3 size: 14 residues. Trimming cost V 3 bases and J 5 bases, with 13 bases left between them. Germline V gene data show CDR1 as LGHDT and CDR2 as YNNKEL (reference sequence). Here the CDR3 reads CASSHQNRETEAFF. CDR3 DNA sequence: TGTGCCAGCAGCCACCAAAACAGGGAGACTGAAGCTTTCTTT.